A single sample gave rise to the 6 T cell receptor beta chains below, sequenced in a study of breast tumors, draining lymph nodes, adjacent tissues listed by TCRdb under 2016. The library was built by means of multiplex PCR. The reads were generated on an Illumina HiSeq 2000. Through fastp at Q25 and MiXCR, TCRdb rebuilt clones from the public reads, retaining in-frame beta chains. Duplicate CDR3 protein sequences are folded into a single record with the most common DNA and genes. In all, the sample holds around 290,000 distinct CDR3 sequences, and 30% to 35% of those were seen once. The top ten clonotypes cover 0.85% to 1.3% of the sample. The axillary draining lymph nodes of breast cancer patients were the source of the lymph node samples. The sequenced sample consisted of axillary lymph node tissue. The receptors derive from a female donor with breast cancer. Some clones in this sample may be carry-over from other donors' samples.

This clonotype appeared many times. The rearrangement links TRBV9 to TRBJ1-2, with D hard to call. V lost 4 bases to trimming and J lost 4 bases, with 14 bases between them. The V gene's germline CDR1 is SGDLS and CDR2 YYNGEE. The CDR3 is made up of 14 amino acids. In DNA, the CDR3 is TGTGCCAGCAGCTTAACTGACGATCCCTATGGCTACACCTTC. Translation gives CASSLTDDPYGYTF.

In its sample, this clonotype was seen many times. The CDR3 DNA reads as TGTGCCATCAGTGAAGTTAGAGAGGAGCAGTACTTC. Protein product: CAISEVREEQYF. This chain joins TRBV10-3 and TRBJ2-7; D call uncertain. V lost 3 bases to trimming and J lost 7 bases, with 10 bases between them. Per germline, CDR1 ENHRY and CDR2 SYGVKD. The CDR3 totals 12 residues.

This clonotype has a count of ten or more. This chain links TRBV20-1 with TRBJ1-2, with a tentative D call TRBD1 (5 bases). V was shortened by 6 bases and J by 6 bases, with 11 bases between the two germline ends. Germline V lookup: CDR1 DFQATT, CDR2 SNEGSKA (reference sequence). CDR3 length: 11 amino acids. CDR3 DNA sequence: TGCAGTGCGTTAGCGGGGGATGGCTACACCTTC. It encodes CSALAGDGYTF.

This clonotype was seen a handful of times. It may be a read error: a sequence one base away is much more abundant. This rearrangement joins TRBV20-1 to TRBJ2-7; 9 bases are shared with TRBD2. Trimming at V came to 3 bases and at J to 6 bases, leaving 9 bases not matched to a gene. Germline values: CDR1 DFQATT, CDR2 SNEGSKA (reference sequence). The CDR3 runs 14 residues. This chain's CDR3 is CSARISGSNTEQYF. The CDR3 DNA reads as TGCAGTGCTAGGATTAGCGGGAGTAACACCGAGCAGTACTTC.

This clonotype was seen only a few times. The chain is built from TRBV6-2 or TRBV6-3 and TRBJ1-5, with TRBD1 as a possible D gene (5 bases). Between the trimmed V and J ends, which lost 0 bases and 4 bases, there was a span of 7 bases. There are 14 residues in the CDR3. The germline CDR1 and CDR2 sequences are MNHEY and SVGEGT. In DNA form, the CDR3 reads TGTGCCAGCAGTTACTCGAAGGGGAATCAGCCCCAGCATTTT. Translation: CASSYSKGNQPQHF.

This clonotype has just one count. This chain links TRBV19 with TRBJ2-3; 7 bases agree with TRBD1. This CDR3 spans 16 amino acids. Per the germline V gene, CDR1 is LNHDA and CDR2 is SQIVND (reference sequence). V was clipped by 5 bases and J by 0 bases; unmatched bases: 8. The CDR3: CASSSRDSHSTDTQYF. As DNA, the CDR3 is TGTGCCAGTAGTTCCCGGGACAGCCATAGCACAGATACGCAGTATTTT.